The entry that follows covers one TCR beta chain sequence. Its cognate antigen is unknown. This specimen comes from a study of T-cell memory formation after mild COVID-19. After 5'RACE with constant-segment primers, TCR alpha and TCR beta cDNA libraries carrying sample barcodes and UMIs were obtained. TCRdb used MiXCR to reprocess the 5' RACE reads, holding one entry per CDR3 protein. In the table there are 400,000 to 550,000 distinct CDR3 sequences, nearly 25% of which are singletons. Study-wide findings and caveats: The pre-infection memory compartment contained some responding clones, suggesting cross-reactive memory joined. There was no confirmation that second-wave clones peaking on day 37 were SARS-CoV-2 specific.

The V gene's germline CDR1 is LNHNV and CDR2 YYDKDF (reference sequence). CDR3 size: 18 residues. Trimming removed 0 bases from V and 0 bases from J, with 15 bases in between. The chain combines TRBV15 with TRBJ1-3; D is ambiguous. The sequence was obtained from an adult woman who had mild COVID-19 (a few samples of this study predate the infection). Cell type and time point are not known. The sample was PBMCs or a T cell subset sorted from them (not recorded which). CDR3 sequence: CATSRDILRTRSGNTIYF. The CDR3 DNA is TGTGCCACCAGCAGAGATATCCTCCGGACTCGCTCTGGAAACACCATATATTTT.